This TCR beta chain was retrieved from a study of blood T cell repertoires in COVID-19. This CDR3 spans 10 amino acids. The V end lost 0 bases, the J end lost 8 bases, and 4 bases lay between the germline ends. In germline, CDR1 is SQVTM, CDR2 ANQGSEA. TCRdb's copy holds only in-frame clones and misses some; the assay was immunoSEQ multiplex PCR. The table lists about 270,000 clones, over 75% of them singletons. The origin of this receptor is a woman aged 18-35 years who had recovered from COVID-19. Specimen: PBMCs or T cells enriched from blood (not recorded which). The chain links TRBV29-1 to TRBJ1-2; D is undetermined. CDR3 coding DNA: TGCAGCGTTGAAGATCAAGGCTACACCTTC. Amino acids: CSVEDQGYTF.